This TCR beta chain was sequenced for a study of technical replicates of blood from a few donors. Germline V gives CDR1 SGHNT, CDR2 YYREEE (reference sequence). The CDR3 runs 16 residues. V shed 3 bases, J shed 6 bases, and the junction held 8 bases outside the gene matches. Generated by immunoSEQ multiplex PCR, the TCRdb table keeps only in-frame clones and is missing some. Of approximately 100,000 clones listed, more than 90% were seen once; the top ten hold over 0.2%. This clonotype originated in a human donor in good health. The sequenced sample consisted of T cells isolated from PBMCs. The chain has TRBV5-4 and TRBJ2-2; 10 bases align to TRBD2. CDR3 in amino acids: CASSSQSGRVSGELFF. CDR3 DNA sequence: TGTGCCAGCAGCTCCCAGAGCGGGAGGGTATCCGGGGAGCTGTTTTTT. Drawing the rest from reference TRBV5-4 and TRBJ2-2, the complete variable domain is ETGVTQSPTHLIKTRGQQVTLRCSSQSGHNTVSWYQQALGQGPQFIFQYYREEENGRGNFPPRFSGLQFPNYSSELNVNALELDDSALYLCASSSQSGRVSGELFFGEGSRLTVL.